Included here is one TCR beta chain sequence, with context. Germline loops: CDR1 MNHEY, CDR2 SMNVEV (reference sequence). Germline trimming cut 6 bases from V and 5 bases from J; bases unmatched to any gene: 6. The length of the CDR3 is 15 residues. Random hexamers primed reverse transcription of about 0.5 to 1 ug RNA. TCRdb used MiXCR to reprocess the immunoSEQ multiplex PCR reads, holding one entry per CDR3 protein. The sample shows about 430,000 distinct CDR3 sequences, roughly 85% of them seen only once. The data derive from a study of CD8 T cells in Susac syndrome. The TCR sequence derives from a human donor with multiple sclerosis. V and J are TRBV27 and TRBJ2-1; TRBD2 matches at 11 bases. Sequenced: CD8+ T cells from PBMCs. CDR3 region: CASRQLAGVNNEQFF. CDR3 sequence (DNA): TGTGCCAGCAGGCAACTAGCGGGAGTCAACAATGAGCAGTTCTTC.